The rows below give T cell receptor beta chains drawn from one sample of a study of beta chain features in type 1 diabetes. Clones were read by immunoSEQ multiplex PCR, and TCRdb kept only the in-frame ones, dropping some. The table lists hundreds of thousands of clones, roughly 15% of them singletons. The sequenced sample consisted of naive CD4+ T cells from blood. The origin of the receptors is a man between 18 and 29 years old with type 1 diabetes. The CDR3 runs from the conserved cysteine through the conserved F or W. A D gene is named only where the DNA matches it firmly. Expanded clones are given a class, and other clones once, few, many or no size at all.

clone size,D gene,J gene,CDR3 length,V gene,CDR3 protein,CDR3 DNA
few,NA,TRBJ2-6,15,TRBV5-4,CASSLTGGGANVLTF,TGTGCCAGCAGCCTGACAGGTGGCGGGGCCAACGTCCTGACTTTC
few,NA,TRBJ1-1,13,TRBV5-1,CASSLGTGTEAFF,TGCGCCAGCAGCTTGGGGACGGGGACTGAAGCTTTCTTT
NA,TRBD2,TRBJ2-7,16,TRBV14,CASSQVFERGADEQYF,TGTGCCAGCAGCCAAGTCTTTGAGCGGGGGGCCGACGAGCAGTACTTC
few,NA,TRBJ1-2,13,TRBV19,CASSIVDSYGYTF,TGTGCCAGTAGTATAGTCGACAGCTATGGCTACACCTTC
NA,NA,TRBJ2-5,11,TRBV2,CASSPRETQYF,TGTGCCAGCAGCCCGAGAGAGACCCAGTACTTC
NA,TRBD2,TRBJ2-3,19,TRBV7-2,CASSLLAGGVGGRTDTQYF,TGTGCCAGCAGCTTACTAGCGGGGGGGGTTGGGGGACGCACAGATACGCAGTATTTT
NA,TRBD1,TRBJ2-5,17,TRBV28,CASSFLGQGTYQETQYF,TGTGCCAGCAGTTTCCTGGGACAGGGGACGTACCAAGAGACCCAGTACTTC
NA,TRBD1,TRBJ1-6,15,TRBV7-9,CASSKWDSQNSPLHF,TGTGCCAGCAGCAAATGGGACAGCCAGAATTCACCCCTCCACTTT
NA,TRBD1,TRBJ2-2,16,TRBV5-1,CASSLGGTAPTGELFF,TGCGCCAGCAGCTTGGGTGGGACAGCCCCCACCGGGGAGCTGTTTTTT
NA,NA,TRBJ2-4,15,TRBV11-2,CASSLVGGAKNIQYF,TGTGCCAGCAGCTTAGTAGGAGGCGCCAAAAACATTCAGTACTTC
NA,NA,TRBJ1-1,15,TRBV6-5,CASSYSAGVITEAFF,TGTGCCAGCAGTTACTCCGCCGGGGTTATTACTGAAGCTTTCTTT
NA,NA,TRBJ2-7,14,TRBV18,CASSPGQGVYEQYF,TGTGCCAGCTCACCAGGGCAGGGTGTGTACGAGCAGTACTTC
NA,NA,TRBJ2-2,13,TRBV6-5,CATEQWNTGELFF,TGTGCCACCGAACAGTGGAACACCGGGGAGCTGTTTTTT
NA,TRBD1,TRBJ1-4,18,TRBV11-2,CASSYRTDRVTTNEKLFF,TGTGCCAGCAGTTATCGGACGGACAGGGTCACAACTAATGAAAAACTGTTTTTT
few,TRBD2,TRBJ2-7,14,TRBV5-1,CASSLKRGAYEQYF,TGCGCCAGCAGCTTAAAGCGGGGGGCCTACGAGCAGTACTTC
NA,TRBD2,TRBJ2-5,14,TRBV19,CASSERGTQETQYF,TGTGCCAGTAGTGAGCGGGGAACACAAGAGACCCAGTACTTC